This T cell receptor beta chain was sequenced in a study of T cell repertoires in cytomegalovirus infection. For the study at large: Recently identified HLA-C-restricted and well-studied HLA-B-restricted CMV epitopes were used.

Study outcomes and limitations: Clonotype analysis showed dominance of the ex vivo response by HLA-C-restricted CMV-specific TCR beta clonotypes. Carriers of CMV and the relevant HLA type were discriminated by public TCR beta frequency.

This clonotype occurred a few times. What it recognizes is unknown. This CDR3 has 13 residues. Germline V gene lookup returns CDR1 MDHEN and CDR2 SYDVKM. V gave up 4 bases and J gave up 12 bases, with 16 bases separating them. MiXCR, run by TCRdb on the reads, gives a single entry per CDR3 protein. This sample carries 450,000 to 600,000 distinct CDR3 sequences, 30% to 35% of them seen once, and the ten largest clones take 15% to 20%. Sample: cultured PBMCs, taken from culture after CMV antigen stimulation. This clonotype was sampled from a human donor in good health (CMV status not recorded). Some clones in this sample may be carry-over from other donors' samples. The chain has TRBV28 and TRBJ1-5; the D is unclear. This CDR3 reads CASSSGLKRSQHF. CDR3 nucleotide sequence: TGTGCCAGCAGTTCAGGACTGAAACGGAGCCAGCATTTT.